A selection of T cell receptor beta chains follows, all from one sample in a study of spatial heterogeneity in lung cancer. One entry per CDR3 protein, called by TCRdb with MiXCR from the 5' RACE reads. The sample lists about 82,000 distinct CDR3 sequences; roughly 13% were seen once. The sample in question was PBMCs, obtained at surgery. These receptor sequences come from a male donor with early-stage non-small cell lung cancer. CDR3s include the opening cysteine and the closing phenylalanine or tryptophan. A D gene is named only where the DNA matches it firmly.

TRBV4-2,.,CASSDGPYTEAFF
TRBV7-8,.,CASSPVGTRSEKLFF
TRBV29-1,.,CSASVATNEKLFF
TRBV20-1,.,CSARARHDYTF
TRBV3-1,.,CASSQDSAGGRSPLHF
TRBV9,TRBD1,CASSAVLTGDNTDTQYF
TRBV2,.,CASRRTAADEQFF
TRBV20-1,.,CSAISPRRTQNTEAFF
TRBV7-2,.,CASSLAGTNYGYTF
TRBV5-1,.,CASSLAFEQYF
TRBV3-1,TRBD2,CASSQGVGRAGDTQYF
TRBV3-1,.,CASSPNRDTQYF
TRBV5-4,TRBD2,CASSSGLARQTDTDTQYF
TRBV30,.,CAWSSPQLAFF
TRBV3-1,.,CASSQDRFPASGTDTQYF
TRBV12-3/TRBV12-4,TRBD1,CASSFSRGLAGELFF
TRBV14,.,CASSQGRDPYSPLHF
TRBV24-1,TRBD2,CATSDLNGRGNEQFF
TRBV29-1,TRBD2,CSVEGEGNTDTQYF
TRBV5-6,TRBD1,CASSLVGQGRNEQFF
TRBV20-1,.,CSASQALNQPQHF
TRBV7-2,.,CASSLGGPNYGYTF
TRBV7-9,TRBD1,CASSLVGTGNTEAFF
TRBV7-3,.,CATSLGRNTGELFF
TRBV11-2,TRBD2,CAGSGTSGSREQYF
TRBV20-1,TRBD2,CSARDPVAGGDEQYF
TRBV7-9,.,CASSLASGNTEAFF
TRBV24-1,.,CATSDFYRDADTQYF
TRBV11-1,.,CASSPGLGEEAFF
TRBV20-1,TRBD2,CSARGTSGNEQFF
TRBV5-1,.,CASSLQVSTGELFF
TRBV5-6,.,CASSMDEKVLYEQYF
TRBV20-1,TRBD2,CSASTSGSGYEQYF
TRBV20-1,.,CSASLRQETQYF
TRBV6-2/TRBV6-3,.,CASSYGPSGAFF
TRBV3-1,.,CASSRGSSPLHF
TRBV19,TRBD2,CATQLAARTDTQYF
TRBV20-1,.,CSARGLIGPQHF
TRBV19,.,CASSIEHAANRGNQPQHF
TRBV6-5,.,CASSYSKAETNYGYTF
TRBV20-1,TRBD1,CSAWTGYNQPQHF
TRBV10-3,.,CAISGDTDTQYF
TRBV9,.,CASSPQGRQSYEQYF
TRBV20-1,.,CSARHPGAGNTIYF
TRBV10-3,TRBD1,CAITGVRANISRTGRNTGELFF
TRBV29-1,.,CSVGGKRETQYF
TRBV4-2,TRBD2,CASSRAGTRAYEQYF
TRBV12-3/TRBV12-4,.,CASSRALSPLHF
TRBV2,.,CASSEWIAPRDEQFF
TRBV6-6,.,CASSYSAGMGSPLHF
TRBV20-1,TRBD2,CSARDQRGGGEQYF